This passage covers 5 T cell receptor beta chains from one sample sequenced in a study of blood T cell repertoires in COVID-19. Some clones are missing from TCRdb's copy, which holds only in-frame ones; the method was immunoSEQ multiplex PCR. The data contain 250,000 to 400,000 clones, approximately 88% of them singletons. The source material was PBMCs or T cells enriched from blood (not recorded which). The receptor set was obtained from a man aged 60 to 75 who had recovered from COVID-19.

V usage is TRBV9 and J usage is TRBJ2-7; weak D call: TRBD2 (6 bases). Trimming pared 0 bases from V and 0 bases from J, leaving 13 bases between. Germline V gives CDR1 SGDLS, CDR2 YYNGEE. This CDR3 has 16 residues. The CDR3 region is CASSVAPGAISYEQYF. In DNA form, the CDR3 reads TGTGCCAGCAGCGTAGCTCCGGGAGCCATCTCCTACGAGCAGTACTTC. The full variable domain, in which reference TRBV9 and TRBJ2-7 provide the parts outside the CDR3, is DSGVTQTPKHLITATGQRVTLRCSPRSGDLSVYWYQQSLDQGLQFLIQYYNGEERAKGNILERFSAQQFPDLHSELNLSSLELGDSALYFCASSVAPGAISYEQYFGPGTRLTVT.

The rearrangement joins TRBV6-2 or TRBV6-3 to TRBJ2-7; 9 bases map to TRBD2. Germline loops: CDR1 MNHEY, CDR2 SVGEGT. Losses at the gene ends were 2 bases for V and 4 bases for J; bases not matched to a gene: 12. This CDR3 is 17 amino acids long. In DNA form, the CDR3 reads TGTGCCAGCAGTTACCCGACATCAACTAGCGGGCGATACGAGCAGTACTTC. Translated: CASSYPTSTSGRYEQYF.

This sequence joins TRBV7-9 and TRBJ2-3, with 11 bases that match TRBD1. With V trimmed by 5 bases and J by 1 base, 5 bases remained unmatched. CDR3 length: 16 residues. Germline V CDR1 and CDR2: SEHNR, FQNEAQ (reference sequence). The CDR3 sequence is CASSPRTGGRTDTQYF. The CDR3 DNA reads TGTGCCAGCAGCCCGAGGACAGGGGGCCGCACAGATACGCAGTATTTT. The complete variable domain, with remaining parts taken from reference TRBV7-9 and TRBJ2-3, reads DTGVSQNPRHKITKRGQNVTFRCDPISEHNRLYWYRQTLGQGPEFLTYFQNEAQLEKSRLLSDRFSAERPKGSFSTLEIQRTEQGDSAMYLCASSPRTGGRTDTQYFGPGTRLTVL.

The chain uses TRBV4-1 and TRBJ2-5; no firm D call. CDR1 and CDR2 (germline): MGHRA, YSYEKL. This CDR3 spans 14 amino acids. The V end lost 2 bases, the J end lost 1 base, and 8 bases lay between the germline ends. The CDR3 loop reads CASSQPGFQETQYF. The CDR3 DNA sequence: TGCGCCAGCAGCCAACCGGGTTTCCAAGAGACCCAGTACTTC.

This rearrangement joins TRBV3-1 (or the pseudogene TRBV3-2) to TRBJ2-7, with D possibly matching TRBD1 (7 bases). V lost 2 bases, J lost 5 bases, and 10 bases lay in between. CDR3 length: 13 amino acids. The germline V gene encodes CDR1 LGHDT and CDR2 YNNKEL (reference sequence). The CDR3 DNA reads as TGTGCCAGCAGCCAACAGGGGGGCAACGAGCAGTACTTC. Its translation is CASSQQGGNEQYF.